The present entry profiles one TCR beta chain with its context. Its antigen is unknown. This specimen belongs to a study of monozygotic twins with inflammatory bowel disease. Study findings and constraints: Results did not support any single strong IBD-associated signal or clonotype. No difference in repertoire similarity was seen between concordant and discordant twins, possibly because power was limited.

For every donor, one blood sample of about 2.5 ml was drawn. This CDR3 is built from 14 residues. CDR1 is DFQATT and CDR2 is SNEGSKA in the germline V gene (reference sequence). TCRdb derives one entry per CDR3 protein from the 5' RACE reads, leaving out DNA. This repertoire includes around 370,000 distinct CDR3 sequences. The sequence derives from a human donor with ulcerative colitis or Crohn's disease, or a healthy co-twin of an affected twin (not recorded which). The J gene is TRBJ2-7, the V gene TRBV20-1. The sequencing sample was made of blood. CDR3 in amino acids: CSARGTGSSYEQYF.